Listed below are T cell receptor beta chains from one sample, sequenced in a study of T cells expressing NK-cell markers. TCRdb reprocessed the 5' RACE reads, keeping one entry per CDR3 protein, no DNA. This sample contains about 160,000 distinct CDR3 sequences. The sequencing sample was made of blood T cells: a sorted CD56 or NKG2C T cell subset, CD4+ or CD8+ T cells, or bulk PBMC T cells (not recorded which). These TCRs come from a man aged 18-75 years in good health. CDR3s include the opening cysteine and the closing phenylalanine or tryptophan.

V	J	CDR3
TRBV7-9	TRBJ1-6	CASSSHGTGADNSPLHF
TRBV6-1	TRBJ1-6	CASSDTIWSPLHF
TRBV9	TRBJ2-7	CASSARPGERYEQYF
TRBV2	TRBJ2-1	CATDYPLAGGYNEQFF
TRBV3-1	TRBJ2-3	CASSQESAGYATDTQYF
TRBV2	TRBJ2-2	CASLRWGDENTGELFF
TRBV12-3/TRBV12-4	TRBJ1-1	CASSLGTRGTEAFF
TRBV4-2	TRBJ1-1	CASSILGQGVDTEAFF
TRBV6-1	TRBJ2-7	CASSATLDRRYYEQYF
TRBV27	TRBJ2-1	CARTTFGGPNEQFF
TRBV30	TRBJ1-4	CAWGGTPQEKLFF
TRBV13	TRBJ2-5	CASSLVEGYPSETQYF
TRBV4-2	TRBJ2-2	CASSQDRTTTGELFF
TRBV6-5	TRBJ2-2	CASSYLGQVNTGELFF
TRBV4-1	TRBJ1-5	CASSQGTGASGEPQHF
TRBV27	TRBJ1-1	CASSIGTGSTEAFF
TRBV7-9	TRBJ1-1	CASRPGQRAEAFF
TRBV13	TRBJ2-3	CAWGARTRASTDTQYF
TRBV27	TRBJ2-1	CASSPARLYNNEQFF
TRBV11-2	TRBJ2-1	CASSYRTENEQFF
TRBV3-1	TRBJ2-7	CASSPHSGTYEQYF
TRBV11-3	TRBJ1-1	CASSSDPHTEAFF
TRBV27	TRBJ1-5	CASRSQGSNQLQHF
TRBV12-3/TRBV12-4	TRBJ2-4	CASSFDRVGDIQYF
TRBV25-1	TRBJ2-2	CASLLANTGELFF
TRBV7-3	TRBJ2-1	CASSLIPAGVNEQFF
TRBV27	TRBJ2-5	CASTPGRSAKETQYF
TRBV28	TRBJ2-2	CASSPPHPLTDSNTGELFF
TRBV4-2	TRBJ2-5	CASSHSTQETQYF
TRBV9	TRBJ2-2	CASSSQDREFAGELFF
TRBV5-4	TRBJ1-4	CASSLGSSTNEKLFF
TRBV6-2/TRBV6-3	TRBJ2-7	CASRSGQPHEQYF
TRBV29-1	TRBJ2-1	CSVEGGGLAGSYNEQFF
TRBV9	TRBJ2-4	CASSPGTGGGIQYF
TRBV20-1	TRBJ2-3	CSARDSGGADTQYF
TRBV20-1	TRBJ1-2	CSARKADANYGYTF
TRBV5-6	TRBJ1-1	CASSLSVSSEAFF
TRBV28	TRBJ2-7	CASSFNPGTGSLYEQYF
TRBV21-1	TRBJ2-7	CASSKQGAKYEQYF
TRBV7-9	TRBJ2-1	CASSSGLVKDEQFF
TRBV3-1	TRBJ2-5	CASSPNQETQYF
TRBV7-9	TRBJ1-1	CASTTYLQLFF
TRBV27	TRBJ1-2	CASRGFYGYTF
TRBV11-2	TRBJ2-3	CASTHEGDDTDTQYF
TRBV7-9	TRBJ1-2	CASSRVFGYTF
TRBV10-3	TRBJ2-7	CAISGQGWYEQYF
TRBV29-1	TRBJ2-1	CSVEDLWSGRSPYNEQFF
TRBV25-1	TRBJ2-5	CASSEIATVETQYF
TRBV10-3	TRBJ2-7	CAIKLGSYSYEQYF
TRBV5-1	TRBJ2-1	CASSLASSGGTEQFF
TRBV5-4	TRBJ2-2	CASSLFTVRTGELFF
TRBV5-6	TRBJ1-1	CASSPRDRVNTEAFF
TRBV28	TRBJ2-5	CASSRTSGGLETQYF